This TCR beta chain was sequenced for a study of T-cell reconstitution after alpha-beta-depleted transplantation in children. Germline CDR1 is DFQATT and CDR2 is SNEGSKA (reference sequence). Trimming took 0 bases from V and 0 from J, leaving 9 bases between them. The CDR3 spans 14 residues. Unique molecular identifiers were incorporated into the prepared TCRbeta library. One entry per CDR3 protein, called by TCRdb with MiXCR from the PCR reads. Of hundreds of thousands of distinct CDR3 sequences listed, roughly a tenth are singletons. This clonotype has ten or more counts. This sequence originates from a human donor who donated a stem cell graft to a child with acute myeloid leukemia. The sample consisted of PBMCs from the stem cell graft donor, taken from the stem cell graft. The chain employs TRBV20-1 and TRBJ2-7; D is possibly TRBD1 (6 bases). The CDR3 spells CSARERGSSYEQYF. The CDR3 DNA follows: TGCAGTGCTAGAGAGAGGGGGAGCTCCTACGAGCAGTACTTC.